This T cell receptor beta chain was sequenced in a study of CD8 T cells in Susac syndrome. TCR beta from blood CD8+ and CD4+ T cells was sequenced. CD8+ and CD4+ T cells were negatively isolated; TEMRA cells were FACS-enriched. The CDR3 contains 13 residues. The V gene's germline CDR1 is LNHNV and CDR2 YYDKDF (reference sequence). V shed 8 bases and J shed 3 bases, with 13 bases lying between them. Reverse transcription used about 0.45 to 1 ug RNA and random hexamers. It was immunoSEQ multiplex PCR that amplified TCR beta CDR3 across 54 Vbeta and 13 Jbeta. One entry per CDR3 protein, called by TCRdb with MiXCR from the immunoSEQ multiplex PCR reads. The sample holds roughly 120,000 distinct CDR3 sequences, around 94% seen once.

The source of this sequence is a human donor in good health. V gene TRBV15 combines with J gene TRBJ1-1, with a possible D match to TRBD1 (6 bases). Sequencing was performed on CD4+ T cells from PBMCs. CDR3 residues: CATGGGGDTEAFF. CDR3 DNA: TGTGCCACCGGGGGAGGGGGGGACACTGAAGCTTTCTTT. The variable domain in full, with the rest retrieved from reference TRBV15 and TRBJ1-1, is DAMVIQNPRYQVTQFGKPVTLSCSQTLNHNVMYWYQQKSSQAPKLLFHYYDKDFNNEADTPDNFQSRRPNTSFCFLDIRSPGLGDTAMYLCATGGGGDTEAFFGQGTRLTVV.